Detailed here is one T cell receptor (beta chain). The record originates from a study of blood T cell repertoires in COVID-19. Turning to the study itself: The United States, Italy and Spain provided the acute and convalescent COVID-19 samples. From T cells, B-cell-depleted T cells, or PBMCs came the material, which was cDNA or gDNA.

Germline CDR1 is SGDLS and CDR2 is YYNGEE. Trimming cost V 3 bases and J 2 bases, with 11 bases left between them. There are 15 residues in the CDR3. Assay used: immunoSEQ multiplex PCR; TCRdb lists only in-frame clones, some missing. The sample includes about 86,000 clones, roughly four fifths of them seen just once. The chain joins TRBV9 to TRBJ2-2, with D tentatively TRBD1 (6 bases). The receptor was isolated from a woman older than 75 with acute or convalescent COVID-19. Sequences were obtained from peripheral blood. DNA of the CDR3: TGTGCCAGCAGCGCCCGGACAGCCAACACCGGGGAGCTGTTTTTT. It encodes CASSARTANTGELFF.